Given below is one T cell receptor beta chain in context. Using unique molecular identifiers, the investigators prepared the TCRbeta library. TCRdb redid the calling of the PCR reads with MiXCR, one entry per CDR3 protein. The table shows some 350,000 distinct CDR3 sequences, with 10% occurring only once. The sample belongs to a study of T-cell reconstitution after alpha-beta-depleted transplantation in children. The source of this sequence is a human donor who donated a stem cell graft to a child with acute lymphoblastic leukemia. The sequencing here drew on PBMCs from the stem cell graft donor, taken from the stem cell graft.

CDR3 residues: CATSAAGTPDTQYF. The CDR3 nucleotides are TGTGCCACCAGTGCCGCTGGAACTCCAGATACGCAGTATTTT. The rearrangement links TRBV24-1 to TRBJ2-3, with unresolved D. The CDR3 is made up of 14 amino acids. Trimming removed 5 bases from V and 4 bases from J, with 12 bases in between. Germline V lookup: CDR1 KGHDR, CDR2 SFDVKD.